The next 16 T cell receptor beta chains were all read from a single sample in a study of T cells in Graves' hyperthyroidism and ophthalmopathy. TCR beta CDR3 regions were amplified from RNA. First-round RT-PCR of the TCR CDR3 relied on the HTBI primer set. Using its own MiXCR run on the multiplex PCR reads, TCRdb lists one record per CDR3 protein. The table has 550,000 to 650,000 distinct CDR3 sequences, approximately 14% seen once. The sample was blood. These receptors were obtained from a woman under 40 with Graves' hyperthyroidism that later progressed to Graves' ophthalmopathy.

This clonotype occurred many times. The CDR3 DNA sequence: TGTGCCGCTAGCGGGGACGGCAAAGAGACCCAGTACTTC. Its translation is CAASGDGKETQYF. This chain connects TRBV19 to TRBJ2-5, with 9 bases fitting TRBD2. The J segment lost 3 bases and the V segment lost 11 bases, leaving 7 bases of the junction unmatched. Germline CDR1 reads LNHDA; CDR2 reads SQIVND (reference sequence). The CDR3 covers 13 residues.

This clonotype was counted ten times or more. The chain combines TRBV12-3 or TRBV12-4 with TRBJ1-1, with 7 bases identical to TRBD1. Trimming removed 4 bases from V and 6 bases from J; junction bases left unmatched: 5. This CDR3 has 13 amino acids. The CDR3 loop is CASSSPGGAEAFF. DNA for the CDR3: TGTGCCAGCAGTTCTCCAGGGGGGGCTGAAGCTTTCTTT.

This clonotype appeared many times. V and J are TRBV7-2 and TRBJ2-1; unclear D gene. This CDR3 comprises 13 residues. Germline-derived CDR1 and CDR2 are SGHTA and FQGNSA. V was trimmed by 7 bases and J by 1 base, leaving 8 bases between them. In DNA form, the CDR3 reads TGTGCCAGCAACCGAGGATCCTACAATGAGCAGTTCTTC. Its protein is CASNRGSYNEQFF. Using reference TRBV7-2 and TRBJ2-1 for the parts outside the CDR3, the full variable domain is GAGVSQSPSNKVTEKGKDVELRCDPISGHTALYWYRQSLGQGLEFLIYFQGNSAPDKSGLPSDRFSAERTGGSVSTLTIQRTQQEDSAVYLCASNRGSYNEQFFGPGTRLTVL.

At least ten counts were recorded for this clonotype. The rearrangement joins TRBV19 to TRBJ2-1; D not certain. Trimming pared 2 bases from V and 1 base from J, leaving 9 bases between. CDR1 and CDR2 (germline): LNHDA, SQIVND (reference sequence). The CDR3 is made up of 15 amino acids. CDR3 protein: CASSIHRISYNEQFF. The CDR3 bases are TGTGCCAGTAGTATACACAGAATTTCCTACAATGAGCAGTTCTTC.

This clonotype was recorded many times. The chain uses TRBV19 and TRBJ1-6; a possible D gene is TRBD1 (6 bases). CDR1 is LNHDA and CDR2 is SQIVND in the germline V gene (reference sequence). Trimming left V 1 base short and J 7 bases short, with 8 bases between. CDR3 length equals 14 residues. CDR3 bases: TGTGCCAGTAGTATAGGGACAGCCAATTCACCCCTCCACTTT. Translating gives CASSIGTANSPLHF.

Many counts were recorded for this clonotype. The chain links TRBV12-3 or TRBV12-4 to TRBJ2-5; 8 bases agree with TRBD2. The CDR3 sequence is 14 residues long. With V trimmed by 5 bases and J by 5 bases, 7 bases remained unmatched. CDR3 DNA sequence: TGTGCCAGCAGTCCGGGACTAGGGGGGGAGACCCAGTACTTC. Encoded protein: CASSPGLGGETQYF.

There are a few counts of this clonotype. This sequence joins TRBV3-1 and TRBJ2-1; D is unclear. The germline V gene encodes CDR1 LGHDT and CDR2 YNNKEL (reference sequence). CDR3 length: 14 amino acids. V was cut by 3 bases and J by 2 bases, with 8 bases left in between. The CDR3, as DNA: TGTGCCAGCAGCCACTCGCCAACCTACAATGAGCAGTTCTTC. Translating gives CASSHSPTYNEQFF.

This clonotype was detected ten times or more. The chain has TRBV12-3 or TRBV12-4 and TRBJ2-1; 10 bases are a match to TRBD2. This CDR3 has 16 amino acids. Trimming cost V 5 bases and J 4 bases; bases outside gene matches: 8. The CDR3 DNA reads as TGTGCCAGCAGTGGAACCGGGACTAGCGTATACAATGAGCAGTTCTTC. Encoded protein: CASSGTGTSVYNEQFF.

V and J are TRBV24-1 and TRBJ2-1; TRBD2 agrees at 7 bases. V trimming: 4 bases; J trimming: 6 bases; junction bases outside the gene matches: 11. The CDR3 has 16 residues. CDR1 is KGHDR and CDR2 is SFDVKD in the germline V gene. Here the CDR3 reads CATSERREWGSNEQFF. Written as DNA, the CDR3 is TGTGCCACCAGTGAGAGGCGGGAGTGGGGGAGCAATGAGCAGTTCTTC.

This clonotype was counted between two and nine times. This chain connects TRBV20-1 to TRBJ2-7; 10 positions agree with TRBD2. This CDR3 is 14 amino acids long. J lost 4 bases, V lost 6 bases, and 9 bases had no gene match. CDR1 is DFQATT, CDR2 SNEGSKA, per germline (reference sequence). CDR3 loop: CSAGLAGERYEQYF. CDR3 DNA: TGCAGTGCGGGGCTAGCGGGAGAACGGTACGAGCAGTACTTC.

This clonotype was counted at least ten times. The J gene is TRBJ2-3, the V gene TRBV12-5, with D hard to call. This CDR3 contains 15 residues. Per germline, CDR1 LGHNT and CDR2 FRNRAP. Trimming left V 5 bases short and J 1 base short, with 13 bases between. The CDR3 coding sequence is TGTGCTAGTGGTCACGGCGGTACCGGCACAGATACGCAGTATTTT. It encodes CASGHGGTGTDTQYF. Drawing the rest from reference TRBV12-5 and TRBJ2-3, the complete variable domain is DARVTQTPRHKVTEMGQEVTMRCQPILGHNTVFWYRQTMMQGLELLAYFRNRAPLDDSGMPKDRFSAEMPDATLATLKIQPSEPRDSAVYFCASGHGGTGTDTQYFGPGTRLTVL.

V and J are TRBV10-3 and TRBJ1-3, with 8 nucleotides matching TRBD1. The CDR3 has 15 residues. The J segment lost 2 bases and the V segment lost 0 bases, leaving 0 bases of the junction unmatched. Germline CDR1 and CDR2: ENHRY and SYGVKD. The CDR3 spells CAISESTGAGNTIYF. The CDR3 bases are TGTGCCATCAGTGAGTCGACAGGGGCTGGAAACACCATATATTTT.

This chain joins TRBV28 and TRBJ2-7; 9 bases are a match to TRBD2. The ends lost 6 bases at V and 2 bases at J; junction bases unmatched: 8. CDR1 and CDR2 from the germline V gene are MDHEN and SYDVKM. The CDR3 covers 15 residues. CDR3 loop: CASSRSLAGPYEQYF. As DNA, the CDR3 is TGTGCCAGCAGCCGTTCCCTAGCGGGGCCCTACGAGCAGTACTTC.

This clonotype was seen a few times. V gene TRBV4-1 combines with J gene TRBJ2-7; D might be TRBD2 (6 bases). Germline CDR1 and CDR2: MGHRA and YSYEKL. Between the trimmed V and J ends, which lost 0 bases and 3 bases, there was a span of 15 bases. This CDR3 has 16 amino acids. CDR3 amino acids: CASSQELGAGSYEQYF. Here the CDR3 DNA reads TGCGCCAGCAGCCAAGAGCTCGGCGCGGGGAGCTACGAGCAGTACTTC.

This clonotype was detected ten times or more. The chain recombines TRBV5-1 with TRBJ2-7; 11 bases fit TRBD2. The CDR3 is made up of 19 amino acids. J gave up 0 bases and V 3 bases, and 14 bases lay outside the gene matches. CDR1 and CDR2 (germline): SGHRS, YFSETQ. DNA for the CDR3: TGCGCCAGCAGCTCGGGTAGTGGGACTAGCGGTTGGAGCTCCTACGAGCAGTACTTC. Translating gives CASSSGSGTSGWSSYEQYF.

As to this clonotype: An end of the junction does not agree with germline; a read error may underlie this. CDR3 sequence: CASSFSGTSYNERFF. The CDR3 bases are TGTGCCAGCAGCTTTAGCGGGACTTCCTACAATGAGCGGTTCTTC. The chain carries TRBV7-9 and TRBJ2-1; TRBD2 matches at 8 bases. In germline, CDR1 is SEHNR, CDR2 FQNEAQ (reference sequence). This CDR3 has 15 residues. The whole variable domain, filled in from reference TRBV7-9 and TRBJ2-1, reads DTGVSQNPRHKITKRGQNVTFRCDPISEHNRLYWYRQTLGQGPEFLTYFQNEAQLEKSRLLSDRFSAERPKGSFSTLEIQRTEQGDSAMYLCASSFSGTSYNERFFGPGTRLTVL.